These 15 T cell receptor beta chains share one sample of origin, sequenced in a study of T cell repertoires in cytomegalovirus infection (dated by TCRdb to the late 2010s). These receptors' antigens are unknown. The sequencing machine was an Illumina HiSeq 1500. Using fastp at Q25 and MiXCR, TCRdb reprocessed the public reads and kept productive beta chains. CDR3 protein sequences are deduplicated, and each keeps its most common genes and DNA. For this sample there are about a million distinct CDR3 sequences; under 40% appear just once. The ten largest clones represent 13% of the sample. Explained via the paper, the treatment or condition label denotes: in vitro stimulation with specific CMV peptide epitopes to enrich CMV-specific T cells. This specimen was cultured CD8+ T cells from PBMCs, taken from culture after CMV antigen stimulation. The receptors derive from a human donor in good health (CMV status not recorded). Some clones in this sample may be carry-over from other donors' samples.

This clonotype was recorded once. This chain joins TRBV15 and TRBJ2-2; D remains ambiguous. The V gene lost 1 base and the J gene lost 6 bases, with 15 bases spanning the gap. The V gene's germline CDR1 is LNHNV and CDR2 YYDKDF (reference sequence). The CDR3 runs 16 residues. This CDR3 reads CATSRVDTNVPGELFF. In nucleotides, the CDR3 is TGTGCCACCAGCAGAGTTGACACGAACGTACCCGGGGAGCTGTTTTTT.

The J gene is TRBJ2-7, the V gene TRBV2; D ambiguous. This CDR3 has 15 amino acids. The V end lost 2 bases, the J end lost 1 base, and 12 bases lay between the germline ends. In germline, CDR1 is SNHLY, CDR2 FYNNEI. In nucleotides, the CDR3 is TGTGCCAGCAGTGAATCTCACCCCAAATCCTACGAGCAGTACTTC. It encodes CASSESHPKSYEQYF.

This clonotype was recorded once. This chain uses TRBV9 with TRBJ1-2; D may be TRBD1 (6 bases). Trimming cost V 1 base and J 4 bases, with 11 bases left between them. Germline-derived CDR1 and CDR2 are SGDLS and YYNGEE. The length of the CDR3 is 14 residues. The CDR3 bases are TGTGCCAGCAGCGTATTCGGGGGCGGCTATGGCTACACCTTC. This gives the protein CASSVFGGGYGYTF.

CDR3 DNA sequence: TGTGCCAGCAGTTCCCCCTCCGATGGCGGTGACACTGAAGCTTTCTTT. The encoded protein is CASSSPSDGGDTEAFF. The chain carries TRBV12-3 or TRBV12-4 and TRBJ1-1; unclear D gene. V was shortened by 4 bases and J by 3 bases, with 18 bases between the two germline ends. This CDR3 contains 16 residues.

The chain combines TRBV7-9 with TRBJ1-4; 7 bases are a match to TRBD1. J lost 0 bases, V lost 6 bases, and 13 bases had no gene match. The CDR3 loop spans 18 amino acids. Germline V lookup: CDR1 SEHNR, CDR2 FQNEAQ (reference sequence). The CDR3 DNA sequence: TGTGCCAGCAGACCCCCAAGGACAGGCGCCTCAACTAATGAAAAACTGTTTTTT. Its protein is CASRPPRTGASTNEKLFF.

This sequence joins TRBV19 and TRBJ1-2; D is possibly TRBD1 (5 bases). V lost 2 bases, J lost 3 bases, and 10 bases lay in between. The CDR3 is 14 amino acids. Germline CDR1 and CDR2: LNHDA and SQIVND (reference sequence). The CDR3 DNA sequence: TGTGCCAGTAGTATATCCCCGACAGACTATGGCTACACCTTC. Protein product: CASSISPTDYGYTF.

This clonotype was seen at least ten times. The chain employs TRBV7-6 and TRBJ2-2; TRBD1 matches 9 bases. This CDR3 is built from 17 residues. Trimming took 5 bases from V and 4 from J; bases not matched to a gene: 11. Per germline, CDR1 SGHVS and CDR2 FNYEAQ. The CDR3 DNA reads as TGTGCCAGCAGCCGATACGAACAGGGGGCCGGCACCGGGGAGCTGTTTTTT. This encodes CASSRYEQGAGTGELFF.

The V and J genes are TRBV11-3 and TRBJ2-7, with unresolved D. Germline CDR1 SGHNT, CDR2 YENEEA. The CDR3 totals 13 residues. Trimming cost V 1 base and J 5 bases, with 9 bases left between them. The DNA of the CDR3 is TGTGCCAGCAGCTTAGGGTTCTGGAACGAGCAGTACTTC. Its protein product is CASSLGFWNEQYF. Based on the CDR3 plus reference TRBV11-3 and TRBJ2-7, the full variable domain is EAGVVQSPRYKIIEKKQPVAFWCNPISGHNTLYWYLQNLGQGPELLIRYENEEAVDDSQLPKDRFSAERLKGVDSTLKIQPAELGDSAVYLCASSLGFWNEQYFGPGTRLTVT.

This chain links TRBV5-4 with TRBJ2-3; D is perhaps TRBD2 (6 bases). Trimming removed 4 bases from V and 5 bases from J, with 14 bases in between. The germline V gene has CDR1 SGHNT and CDR2 YYREEE (reference sequence). This CDR3 is built from 14 residues. Here the CDR3 reads CASSIGSWEDTQYF. In nucleotides, the CDR3 is TGTGCCAGCAGCATCGGGAGCTGGGAAGATACGCAGTATTTT.

This clonotype was found once. V is TRBV14 and J is TRBJ1-2, with D maybe TRBD1 (6 bases). Germline V gene lookup returns CDR1 SGHDN and CDR2 FVKESK. The CDR3 runs to 14 residues. V was cut by 4 bases and J by 8 bases, with 17 bases left in between. For the CDR3, the DNA is TGTGCCAGCAGCCTCCCGGACAGTTTAAGGGGCTACACCTTC. Amino acids: CASSLPDSLRGYTF.

The chain employs TRBV20-1 and TRBJ2-2, with 7 bases identical to TRBD2. The CDR3 consists of 15 residues. Per germline, CDR1 DFQATT and CDR2 SNEGSKA (reference sequence). V was pared by 5 bases and J by 0 bases, with 6 bases of the junction left unmatched. The DNA of the CDR3 is TGCAGTGCTTCAAAGCGGGAAGCGAACACCGGGGAGCTGTTTTTT. Translating it yields CSASKREANTGELFF.

This clonotype was counted a few times. The chain links TRBV6-2 or TRBV6-3 to TRBJ1-2; possible D gene TRBD1, 5 bases. This CDR3 spans 17 amino acids. V lost 6 bases and J 7 bases, leaving 27 bases between the germline ends. Germline V gives CDR1 MNHEY, CDR2 SVGEGT. The CDR3 loop reads CASRPLLPGRRSSGYTF. Here the CDR3 DNA reads TGTGCCAGCAGACCTCTCCTTCCGGGACGACGGAGCAGTGGCTACACCTTC.

About this clonotype: This may arise from a read error, as a much more abundant clone is one base away. The CDR3 region has the DNA TGTGCCAGCAGTGAAGTGGTAGGGGCCTTATACGAGCAGTACTTC. Its protein is CASSEVVGALYEQYF. This rearrangement joins TRBV6-1 to TRBJ2-7, with D perhaps matching TRBD1 (5 bases). The CDR3 has 15 amino acids. The germline V and J ends were trimmed by 1 base and 4 bases, with 14 bases remaining between them. Per the germline V gene, CDR1 is MNHNS and CDR2 is SASEGT.

The rearrangement uses TRBV7-9 and TRBJ2-7; 8 bases line up with TRBD2. Germline CDR1 and CDR2: SEHNR and FQNEAQ (reference sequence). CDR3 length equals 17 residues. Unmatched junction bases numbered 15, after V lost 4 bases and J lost 4 bases. The CDR3 here is CASSSLFAERGSYEQYF. The CDR3 DNA reads TGTGCCAGCAGCTCCCTTTTCGCTGAGCGGGGGTCTTACGAGCAGTACTTC.

This sequence joins TRBV7-4 and TRBJ1-4; no definite D call. The V and J ends lost 1 base and 0 bases respectively, with 6 bases between them. The CDR3 contains 15 residues. The germline V gene encodes CDR1 SGHVT and CDR2 SQSDAQ. The CDR3 protein is CASSLVIATNEKLFF. In DNA, the CDR3 is TGTGCCAGCAGCTTAGTGATAGCAACTAATGAAAAACTGTTTTTT.